This T cell receptor beta chain was captured in a study of T cells in Graves' hyperthyroidism and ophthalmopathy. RNA transcripts were the template for amplifying TCR beta CDR3 regions. During a first-round RT-PCR of the TCR CDR3, the HTBI primer set was used. TCRdb re-called the multiplex PCR reads with MiXCR, one entry per CDR3 protein. This sample carries about 540,000 distinct CDR3 sequences, roughly 50% of them seen once, and the ten largest clones take roughly 8.2%. CDR3 length equals 14 residues. V gave up 9 bases and J gave up 6 bases, with 18 bases separating them. Germline loops: CDR1 SEHNR, CDR2 FQNEAQ (reference sequence).

The chain uses TRBV7-9 and TRBJ2-1, with D possibly TRBD2 on 7 matching bases. This receptor was taken from a woman between 18 and 29 years old with Graves' hyperthyroidism. Specimen: peripheral blood or thyroid tissue (not recorded which). CDR3 nucleotides: TGTGCCAGGTCTCGGGGGGCCTCTTCCAATGAGCAGTTCTTC. This codes for CARSRGASSNEQFF. The whole variable domain, remainder taken from reference TRBV7-9 and TRBJ2-1, is DTGVSQNPRHKITKRGQNVTFRCDPISEHNRLYWYRQTLGQGPEFLTYFQNEAQLEKSRLLSDRFSAERPKGSFSTLEIQRTEQGDSAMYLCARSRGASSNEQFFGPGTRLTVL.